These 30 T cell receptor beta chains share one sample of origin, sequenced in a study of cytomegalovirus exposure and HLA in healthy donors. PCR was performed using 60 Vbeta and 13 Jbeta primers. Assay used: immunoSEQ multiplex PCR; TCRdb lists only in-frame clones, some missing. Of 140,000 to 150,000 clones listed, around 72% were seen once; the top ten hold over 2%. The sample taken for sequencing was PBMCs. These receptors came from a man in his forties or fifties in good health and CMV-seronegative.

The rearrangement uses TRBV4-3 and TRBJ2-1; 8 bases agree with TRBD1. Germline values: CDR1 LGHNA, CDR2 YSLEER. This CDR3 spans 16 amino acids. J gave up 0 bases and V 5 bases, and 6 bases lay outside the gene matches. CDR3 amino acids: CASSFEGTGSYNEQFF. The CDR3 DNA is TGCGCCAGCAGCTTTGAAGGGACAGGCTCCTACAATGAGCAGTTCTTC.

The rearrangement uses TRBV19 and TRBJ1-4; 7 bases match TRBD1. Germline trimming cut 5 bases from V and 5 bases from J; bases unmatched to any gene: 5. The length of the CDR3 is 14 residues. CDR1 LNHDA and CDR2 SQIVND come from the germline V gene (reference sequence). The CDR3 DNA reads TGTGCCAGTAGTGACAGGGTGTTGAATGAAAAACTGTTTTTT. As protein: CASSDRVLNEKLFF.

CDR3 sequence reads: CASTRLAGGTDTQYF. In nucleotides, the CDR3 is TGTGCCAGTACCAGACTAGCGGGGGGCACAGATACGCAGTATTTT. This rearrangement joins TRBV19 to TRBJ2-3; the match to TRBD2 covers 12 bases. Germline V gives CDR1 LNHDA, CDR2 SQIVND (reference sequence). V was clipped by 7 bases and J by 1 base; unmatched bases: 3. CDR3 length: 15 amino acids.

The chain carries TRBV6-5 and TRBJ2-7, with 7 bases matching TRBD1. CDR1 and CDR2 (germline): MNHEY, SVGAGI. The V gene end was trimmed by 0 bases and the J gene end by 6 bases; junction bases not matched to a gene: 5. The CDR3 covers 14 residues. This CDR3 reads CASSYSRQGFEQYF. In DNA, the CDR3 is TGTGCCAGCAGTTACTCGAGACAGGGTTTCGAGCAGTACTTC.

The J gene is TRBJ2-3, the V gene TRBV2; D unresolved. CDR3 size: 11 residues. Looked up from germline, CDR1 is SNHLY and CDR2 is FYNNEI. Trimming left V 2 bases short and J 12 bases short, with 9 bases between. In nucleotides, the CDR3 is TGTGCCAGCAGTGAACCCGAACTACAGTATTTT. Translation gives CASSEPELQYF.

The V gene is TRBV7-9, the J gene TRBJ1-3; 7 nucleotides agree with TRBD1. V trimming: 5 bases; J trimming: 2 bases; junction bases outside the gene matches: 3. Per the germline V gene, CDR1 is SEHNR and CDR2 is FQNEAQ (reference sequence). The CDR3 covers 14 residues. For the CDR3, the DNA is TGTGCCAGCAGCCCTACAGGGGCTGGAAACACCATATATTTT. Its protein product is CASSPTGAGNTIYF.

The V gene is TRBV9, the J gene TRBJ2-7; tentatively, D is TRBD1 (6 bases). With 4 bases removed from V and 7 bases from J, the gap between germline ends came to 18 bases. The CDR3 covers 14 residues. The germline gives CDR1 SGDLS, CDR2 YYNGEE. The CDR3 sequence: CASSRDTWAREQYF. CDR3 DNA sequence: TGTGCCAGCAGCCGGGACACCTGGGCGCGGGAGCAGTACTTC.

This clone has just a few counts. The CDR3, as DNA: TGTGCCAGCAGCACACAGGGGAACACTGAAGCTTTCTTT. This gives the protein CASSTQGNTEAFF. The chain carries TRBV6-5 and TRBJ1-1; a possible D gene is TRBD1 (6 bases). The germline CDR1 and CDR2 sequences are MNHEY and SVGAGI. The V end lost 6 bases, the J end lost 1 base, and 9 bases lay between the germline ends. This CDR3 is built from 13 residues.

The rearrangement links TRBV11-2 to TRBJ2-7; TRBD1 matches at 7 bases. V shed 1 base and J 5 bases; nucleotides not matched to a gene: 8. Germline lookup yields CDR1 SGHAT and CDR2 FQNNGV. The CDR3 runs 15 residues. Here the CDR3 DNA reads TGTGCCAGCAGCTTAGTTCGGACAGGAGGCGACGAGCAGTACTTC. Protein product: CASSLVRTGGDEQYF. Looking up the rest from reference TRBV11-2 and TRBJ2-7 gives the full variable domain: EAGVAQSPRYKIIEKRQSVAFWCNPISGHATLYWYQQILGQGPKLLIQFQNNGVVDDSQLPKDRFSAERLKGVDSTLKIQPAKLEDSAVYLCASSLVRTGGDEQYFGPGTRLTVT.

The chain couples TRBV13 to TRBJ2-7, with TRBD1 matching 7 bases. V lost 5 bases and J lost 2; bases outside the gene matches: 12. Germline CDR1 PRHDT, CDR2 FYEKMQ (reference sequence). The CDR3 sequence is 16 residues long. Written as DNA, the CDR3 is TGTGCCAGCAGCCTCCGACAGGGAACTGTCGCCTACGAGCAGTACTTC. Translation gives CASSLRQGTVAYEQYF.

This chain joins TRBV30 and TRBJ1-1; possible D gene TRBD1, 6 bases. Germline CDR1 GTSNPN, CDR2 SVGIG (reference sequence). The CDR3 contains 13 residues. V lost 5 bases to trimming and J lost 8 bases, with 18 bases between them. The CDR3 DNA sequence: TGTGCCTGGGAACAGGGTAAGGGTCGGGAAGCTTTCTTT. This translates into CAWEQGKGREAFF.

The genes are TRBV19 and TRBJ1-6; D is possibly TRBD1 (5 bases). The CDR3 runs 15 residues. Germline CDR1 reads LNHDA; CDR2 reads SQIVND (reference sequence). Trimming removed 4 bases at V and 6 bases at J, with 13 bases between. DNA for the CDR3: TGTGCCAGTAGTAGTGCGGGGGTCAGTAATTCACCCCTCCACTTT. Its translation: CASSSAGVSNSPLHF.

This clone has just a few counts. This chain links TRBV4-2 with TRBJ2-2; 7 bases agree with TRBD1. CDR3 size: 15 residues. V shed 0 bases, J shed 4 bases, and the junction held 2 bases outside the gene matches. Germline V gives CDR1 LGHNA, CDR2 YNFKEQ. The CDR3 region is CASSQEQGSTGELFF. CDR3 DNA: TGTGCCAGCAGCCAAGAACAGGGGAGCACCGGGGAGCTGTTTTTT.

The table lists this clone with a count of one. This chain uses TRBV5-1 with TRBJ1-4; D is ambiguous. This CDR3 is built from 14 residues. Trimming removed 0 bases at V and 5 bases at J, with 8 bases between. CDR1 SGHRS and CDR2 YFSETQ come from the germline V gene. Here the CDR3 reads CASSLGGLNEKLFF. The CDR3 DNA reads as TGCGCCAGCAGCTTGGGTGGGCTCAATGAAAAACTGTTTTTT.

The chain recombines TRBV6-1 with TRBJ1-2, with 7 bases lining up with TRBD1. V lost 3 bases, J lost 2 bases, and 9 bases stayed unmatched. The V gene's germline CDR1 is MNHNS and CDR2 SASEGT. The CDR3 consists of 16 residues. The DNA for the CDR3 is TGTGCCAGCAGTGATTGGGCAGGGGGTACAAACTATGGCTACACCTTC. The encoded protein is CASSDWAGGTNYGYTF.

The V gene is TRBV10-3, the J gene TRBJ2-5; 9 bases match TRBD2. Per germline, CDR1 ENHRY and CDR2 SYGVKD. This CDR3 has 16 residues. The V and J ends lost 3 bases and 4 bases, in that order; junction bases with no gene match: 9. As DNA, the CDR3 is TGTGCCATCAGTGAACCACAGCGGGAGGTTTCAGAGACCCAGTACTTC. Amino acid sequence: CAISEPQREVSETQYF.

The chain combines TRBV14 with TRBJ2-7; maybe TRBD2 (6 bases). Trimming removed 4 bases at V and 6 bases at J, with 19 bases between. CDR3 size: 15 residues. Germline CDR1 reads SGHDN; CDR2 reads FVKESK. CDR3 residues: CASSPRLTGVAEQYF. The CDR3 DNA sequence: TGTGCCAGCAGCCCCAGATTGACGGGAGTCGCCGAGCAGTACTTC.

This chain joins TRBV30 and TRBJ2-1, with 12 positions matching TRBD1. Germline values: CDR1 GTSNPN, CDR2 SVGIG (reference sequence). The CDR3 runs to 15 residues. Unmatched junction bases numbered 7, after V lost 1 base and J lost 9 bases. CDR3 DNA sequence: TGTGCCTGGAGTGACCGGGACAGGGGGCTAGCTGAGCAGTTCTTC. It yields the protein CAWSDRDRGLAEQFF. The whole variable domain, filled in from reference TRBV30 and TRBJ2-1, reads SQTIHQWPATLVQPVGSPLSLECTVEGTSNPNLYWYRQAAGRGLQLLFYSVGIGQISSEVPQNLSASRPQDRQFILSSKKLLLSDSGFYLCAWSDRDRGLAEQFFGPGTRLTVL.

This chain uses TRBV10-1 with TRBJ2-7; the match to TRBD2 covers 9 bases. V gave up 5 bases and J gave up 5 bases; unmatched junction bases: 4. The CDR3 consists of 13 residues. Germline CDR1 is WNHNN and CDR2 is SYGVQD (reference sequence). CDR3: CASSPGLADEQYF. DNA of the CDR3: TGCGCCAGCAGTCCGGGACTAGCTGACGAGCAGTACTTC.

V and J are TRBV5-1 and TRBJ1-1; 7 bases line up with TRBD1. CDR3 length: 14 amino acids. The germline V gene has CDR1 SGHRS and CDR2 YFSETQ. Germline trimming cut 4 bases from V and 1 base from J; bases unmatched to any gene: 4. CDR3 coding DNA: TGCGCCAGCAGCCCTGGGACAGCGAACACTGAAGCTTTCTTT. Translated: CASSPGTANTEAFF.

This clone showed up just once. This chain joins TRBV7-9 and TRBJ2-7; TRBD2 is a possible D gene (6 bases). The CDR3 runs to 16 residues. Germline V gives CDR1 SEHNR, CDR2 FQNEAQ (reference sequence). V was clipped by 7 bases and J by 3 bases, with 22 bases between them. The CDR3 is CASTIFVGGSGYEQYF. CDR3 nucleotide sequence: TGTGCCAGCACGATTTTCGTGGGAGGTTCTGGCTACGAGCAGTACTTC.

In DNA, the CDR3 is TGCGCCAGCAGCCCGGGACAGGGACTGAACACTGAAGCTTTCTTT. Protein sequence: CASSPGQGLNTEAFF. The V and J genes are TRBV5-1 and TRBJ1-1; 9 bases agree with TRBD1. The germline V gene has CDR1 SGHRS and CDR2 YFSETQ. The CDR3 loop spans 15 amino acids. V was pared by 4 bases and J by 0 bases, with 4 bases of the junction left unmatched.

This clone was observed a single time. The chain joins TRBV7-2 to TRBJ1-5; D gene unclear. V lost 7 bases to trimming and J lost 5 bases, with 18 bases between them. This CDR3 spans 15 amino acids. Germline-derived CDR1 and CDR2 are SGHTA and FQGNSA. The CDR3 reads CASTPGSYLDQPQHF. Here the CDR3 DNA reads TGTGCCAGCACCCCCGGGTCCTACTTAGATCAGCCCCAGCATTTT.

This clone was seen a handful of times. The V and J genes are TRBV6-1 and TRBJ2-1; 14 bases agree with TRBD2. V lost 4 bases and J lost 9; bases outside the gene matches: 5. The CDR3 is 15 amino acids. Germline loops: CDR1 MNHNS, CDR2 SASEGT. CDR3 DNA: TGTGCCAGCAGTGCGACTAGCGGGGGGGCAGGTGAGCAGTTCTTC. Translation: CASSATSGGAGEQFF.

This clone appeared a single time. For the CDR3, the DNA is TGTGCCAGCAGTTTATCCTGGAGGAGGAGCTCCTACGAGCAGTACTTC. Protein product: CASSLSWRRSSYEQYF. V gene TRBV27 combines with J gene TRBJ2-7; maybe TRBD2 (5 bases). The V gene's germline CDR1 is MNHEY and CDR2 SMNVEV (reference sequence). Between the trimmed V and J ends, which lost 0 bases and 0 bases, there was a span of 12 bases. The CDR3 totals 16 residues.

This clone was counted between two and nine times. CDR3 in amino acids: CASSSGRGNEQYF. The CDR3 DNA is TGCGCCAGCTCTAGCGGGAGGGGAAACGAGCAGTACTTC. This chain uses TRBV5-1 with TRBJ2-5, with TRBD2 matching over 12 bases. The end of the DNA is better explained by TRBJ2-7, so the J call may be wrong. Germline V CDR1 and CDR2: SGHRS, YFSETQ. The CDR3 loop spans 13 amino acids.

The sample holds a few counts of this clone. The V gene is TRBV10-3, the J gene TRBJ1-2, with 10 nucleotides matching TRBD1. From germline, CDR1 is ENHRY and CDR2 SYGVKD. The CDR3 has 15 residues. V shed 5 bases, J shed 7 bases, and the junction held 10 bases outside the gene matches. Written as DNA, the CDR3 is TGTGCCATCAGTAACTCCGGGACAGGGGCCTTTGGCTACACCTTC. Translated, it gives CAISNSGTGAFGYTF.

Written as DNA, the CDR3 is TGTGCCAGCAGCGCCGAGGGCGGCAGGGGTTCCACTGAAGCTTTCTTT. Its protein product is CASSAEGGRGSTEAFF. V gene TRBV9 combines with J gene TRBJ1-1; maybe TRBD1 (6 bases). CDR1 is SGDLS, CDR2 YYNGEE, per germline. This CDR3 contains 16 residues. Deletions cut 3 bases from V and 4 bases from J, with 19 bases between.

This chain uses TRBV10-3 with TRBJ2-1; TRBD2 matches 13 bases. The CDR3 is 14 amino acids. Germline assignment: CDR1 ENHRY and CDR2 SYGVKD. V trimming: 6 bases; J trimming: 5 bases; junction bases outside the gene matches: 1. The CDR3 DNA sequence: TGTGCCATCAGGGGACTAGCGGGAAACAATGAGCAGTTCTTC. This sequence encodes CAIRGLAGNNEQFF.

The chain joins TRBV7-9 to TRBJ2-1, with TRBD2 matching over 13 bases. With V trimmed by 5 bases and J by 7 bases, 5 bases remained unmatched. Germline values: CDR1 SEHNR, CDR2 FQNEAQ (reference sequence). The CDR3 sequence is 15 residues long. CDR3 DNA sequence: TGTGCCAGCAGCGTACTAGCGGGAGGGCCGAATGAGCAGTTCTTC. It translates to CASSVLAGGPNEQFF.